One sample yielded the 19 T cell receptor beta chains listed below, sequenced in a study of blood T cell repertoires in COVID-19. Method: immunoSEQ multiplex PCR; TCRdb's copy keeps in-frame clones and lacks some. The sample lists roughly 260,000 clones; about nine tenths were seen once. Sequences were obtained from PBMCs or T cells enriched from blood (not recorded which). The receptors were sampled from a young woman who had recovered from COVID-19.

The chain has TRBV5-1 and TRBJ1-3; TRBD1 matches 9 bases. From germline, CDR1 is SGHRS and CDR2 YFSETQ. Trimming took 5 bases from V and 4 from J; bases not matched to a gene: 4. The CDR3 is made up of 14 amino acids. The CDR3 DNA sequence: TGCGCCAGCAGGAGGGGGACAGGGGGAAACACCATATATTTT. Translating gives CASRRGTGGNTIYF.

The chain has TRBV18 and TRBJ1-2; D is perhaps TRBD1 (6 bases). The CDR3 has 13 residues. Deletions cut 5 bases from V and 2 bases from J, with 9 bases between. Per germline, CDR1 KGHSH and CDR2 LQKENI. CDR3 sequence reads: CASSRQGNYGYTF. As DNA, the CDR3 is TGTGCCAGCTCAAGGCAGGGGAACTATGGCTACACCTTC.

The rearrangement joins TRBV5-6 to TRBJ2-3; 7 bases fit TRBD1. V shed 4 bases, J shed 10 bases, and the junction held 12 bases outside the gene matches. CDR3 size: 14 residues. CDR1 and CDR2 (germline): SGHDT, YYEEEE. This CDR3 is CASSRVPGQTAQYF. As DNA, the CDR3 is TGTGCCAGCAGCCGGGTCCCGGGACAGACGGCGCAGTATTTT.

Written as DNA, the CDR3 is TGCGCCAGCAGCTTGGAACCGGTTGGACAGGGCGGTGAAAAACTGTTTTTT. As protein: CASSLEPVGQGGEKLFF. The rearrangement joins TRBV5-1 to TRBJ1-4; TRBD1 agrees at 8 bases. There are 17 residues in the CDR3. Trimming cost V 0 bases and J 7 bases; bases outside gene matches: 11. CDR1 is SGHRS, CDR2 YFSETQ, per germline.

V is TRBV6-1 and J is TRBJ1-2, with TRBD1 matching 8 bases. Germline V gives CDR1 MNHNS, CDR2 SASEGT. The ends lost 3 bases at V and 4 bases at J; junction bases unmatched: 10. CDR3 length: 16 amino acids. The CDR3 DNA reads TGTGCCAGCAGTGACCTAGGGACAGGTCTGACCTATGGCTACACCTTC. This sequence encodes CASSDLGTGLTYGYTF.

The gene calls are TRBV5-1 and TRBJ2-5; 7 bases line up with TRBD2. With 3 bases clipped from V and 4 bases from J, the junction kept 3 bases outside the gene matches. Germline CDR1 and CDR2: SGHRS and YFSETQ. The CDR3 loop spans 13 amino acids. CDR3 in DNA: TGCGCCAGCAGCTCCAGCGGGATAGAGACCCAGTACTTC. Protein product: CASSSSGIETQYF.

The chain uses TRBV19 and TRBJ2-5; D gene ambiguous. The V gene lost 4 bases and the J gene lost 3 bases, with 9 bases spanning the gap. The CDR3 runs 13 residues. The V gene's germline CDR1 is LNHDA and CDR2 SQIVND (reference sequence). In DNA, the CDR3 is TGTGCCAGTAGTACCACAGCTGAAGAGACCCAGTACTTC. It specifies CASSTTAEETQYF.

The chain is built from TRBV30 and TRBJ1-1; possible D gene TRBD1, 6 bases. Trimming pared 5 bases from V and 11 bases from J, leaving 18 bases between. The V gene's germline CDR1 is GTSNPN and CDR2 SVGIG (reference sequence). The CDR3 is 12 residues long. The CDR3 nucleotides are TGTGCCTGGGGGGGACAAAGCGGCGAGGCTTTCTTT. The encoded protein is CAWGGQSGEAFF.

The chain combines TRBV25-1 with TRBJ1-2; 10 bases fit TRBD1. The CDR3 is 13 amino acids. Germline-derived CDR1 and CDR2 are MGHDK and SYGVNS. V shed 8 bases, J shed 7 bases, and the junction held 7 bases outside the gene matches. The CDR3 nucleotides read TGTGCCAGCGGAACGACAGGGGGCGGTGGCTACACCTTC. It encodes CASGTTGGGGYTF.

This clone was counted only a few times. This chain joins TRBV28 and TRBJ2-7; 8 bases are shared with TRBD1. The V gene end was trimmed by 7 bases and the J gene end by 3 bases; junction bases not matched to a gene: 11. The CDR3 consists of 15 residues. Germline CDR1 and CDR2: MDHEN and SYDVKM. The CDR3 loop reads CASTERTGRDYEQYF. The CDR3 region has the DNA TGTGCCAGCACCGAAAGGACAGGGCGAGACTACGAGCAGTACTTC.

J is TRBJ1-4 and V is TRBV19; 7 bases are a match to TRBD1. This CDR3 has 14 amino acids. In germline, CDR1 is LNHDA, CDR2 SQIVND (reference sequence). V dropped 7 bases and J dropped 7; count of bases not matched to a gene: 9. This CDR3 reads CASINTAGGEKLFF. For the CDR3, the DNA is TGTGCCAGTATTAATACGGCAGGGGGTGAAAAACTGTTTTTT.

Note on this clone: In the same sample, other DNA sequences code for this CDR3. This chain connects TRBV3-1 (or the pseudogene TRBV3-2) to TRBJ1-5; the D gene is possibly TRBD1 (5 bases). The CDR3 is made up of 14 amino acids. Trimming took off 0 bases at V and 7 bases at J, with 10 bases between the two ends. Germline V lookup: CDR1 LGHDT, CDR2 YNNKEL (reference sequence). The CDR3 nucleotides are TGTGCCAGCAGCCAAGATTGGGGGGAGCAGCCCCAGCATTTT. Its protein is CASSQDWGEQPQHF.

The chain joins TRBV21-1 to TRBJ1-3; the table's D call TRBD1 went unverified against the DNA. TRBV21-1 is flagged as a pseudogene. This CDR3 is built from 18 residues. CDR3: CASSFRRDRTSSGNTIYF. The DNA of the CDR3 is TGTGCCAGCAGCTTTCGCCGGGACAGGACCTCCTCTGGAAACACCATATATTTT.

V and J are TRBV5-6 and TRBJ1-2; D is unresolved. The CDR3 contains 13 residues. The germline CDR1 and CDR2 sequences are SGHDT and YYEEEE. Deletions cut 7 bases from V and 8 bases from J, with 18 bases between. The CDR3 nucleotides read TGTGCCAGCTTTGATGGGCAGGCGGGAGGCTACACCTTC. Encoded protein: CASFDGQAGGYTF.

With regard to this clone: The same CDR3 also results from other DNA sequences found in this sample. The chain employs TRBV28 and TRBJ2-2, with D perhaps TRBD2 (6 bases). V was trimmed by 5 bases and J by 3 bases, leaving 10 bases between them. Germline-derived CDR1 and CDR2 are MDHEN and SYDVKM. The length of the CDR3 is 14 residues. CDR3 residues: CASSPGRYTGELFF. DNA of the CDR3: TGTGCCAGCAGTCCAGGGAGGTACACCGGGGAGCTGTTTTTT.

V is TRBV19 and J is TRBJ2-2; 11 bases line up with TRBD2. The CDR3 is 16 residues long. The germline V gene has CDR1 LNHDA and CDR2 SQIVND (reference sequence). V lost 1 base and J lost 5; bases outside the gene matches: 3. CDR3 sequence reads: CASSIVAGGLTGELFF. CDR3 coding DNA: TGTGCCAGTAGTATAGTAGCGGGAGGGCTTACCGGGGAGCTGTTTTTT.

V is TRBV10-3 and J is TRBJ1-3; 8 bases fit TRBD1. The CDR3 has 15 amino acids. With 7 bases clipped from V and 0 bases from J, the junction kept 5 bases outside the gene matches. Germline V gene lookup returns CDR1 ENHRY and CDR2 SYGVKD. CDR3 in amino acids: CAIMEGQDSGNTIYF. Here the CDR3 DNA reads TGTGCCATCATGGAGGGACAGGACTCTGGAAACACCATATATTTT.

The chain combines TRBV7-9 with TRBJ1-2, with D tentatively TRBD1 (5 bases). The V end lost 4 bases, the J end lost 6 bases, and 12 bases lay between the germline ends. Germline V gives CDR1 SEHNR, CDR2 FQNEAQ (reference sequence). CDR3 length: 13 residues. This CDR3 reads CASSSTVQHGYTF. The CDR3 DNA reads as TGTGCCAGCAGCTCGACAGTTCAACATGGCTACACCTTC.

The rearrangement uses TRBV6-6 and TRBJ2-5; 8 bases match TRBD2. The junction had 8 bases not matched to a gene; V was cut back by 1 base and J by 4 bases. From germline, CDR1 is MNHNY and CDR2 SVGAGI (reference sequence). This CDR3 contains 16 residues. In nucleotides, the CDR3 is TGTGCCAGCAGTTACTATGTCGGGAGGGCCGGAGAGACCCAGTACTTC. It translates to CASSYYVGRAGETQYF.